The following is a TCR beta chain sequence with its context. Within the sample, other DNA sequences also encode this same CDR3. Trimming removed 5 bases from V and 2 bases from J, with 9 bases in between. The CDR3 length is 13 residues. This table comes from immunoSEQ multiplex PCR, and its TCRdb copy is limited to in-frame clones, with some not included. The sample lists approximately 300,000 clones, 70% to 90% occurring once. Participants were aged about 18 to 100 years from about two dozen US areas. Cohorts were assigned according to the clinical history that participants reported. This sample is drawn from a study of blood T cell repertoires in COVID-19. Whole-study context: Samples of COVID-19 (acute and convalescent) were obtained from the United States, Italy and Spain. Sample material is recorded as cDNA or gDNA derived from T cells, B-cell-depleted T cells, or PBMCs.

J is TRBJ1-1 and V is TRBV12-3 or TRBV12-4; D possibly corresponds to TRBD1 (5 bases). The sequencing sample was made of PBMCs or T cells enriched from blood (not recorded which). This sequence was found in a young woman who had recovered from COVID-19. CDR3 in DNA: TGTGCCAGCAGTCTAGGACAAAACACTGAAGCTTTCTTT. This encodes CASSLGQNTEAFF.